This T cell receptor (beta chain) is drawn from a study of blood T cell repertoires in COVID-19 (dated by TCRdb to 2020 to 2021). Regarding the research as a whole: Collaborator samples came from the United States, Italy and Spain and covered acute and convalescent phases of COVID-19. The material from the prospective study consisted of cDNA or gDNA derived from T cells, B-cell-depleted T cells, or PBMCs. Deeply sampled blood TCRbeta repertoires from subjects exposed to, actively infected with, or recovered from COVID-19 were included in the dataset. The repertoires were released in a freely available public database meant as a resource for research on the immune response to SARS-CoV-2. Samples came from the ongoing ImmuneRACE study (first 160 participants) plus 1,254 subjects from 6 global collaborators. The sample metadata nearly always contained a de-identified subject ID, COVID-19 status, age in years and sex. HLA class I and class II types, where available, came from metadata supplied by the sample provider rather than from assay-based typing. Findings and caveats that apply to the study as a whole: The quantity of clinical and demographic metadata differed by source and by participant and was supplied without curation.

TCRbeta CDR3 regions were amplified from genomic DNA using the immunoSEQ Assay, a bias-controlled multiplex PCR. The source study handled its data this way. The number of nucleated cells in each sample was estimated by amplification of reference gene primers within the assay. To quantify the absolute abundance of each unique TCRbeta CDR3 rearrangement, sequence reads were collapsed and filtered. For each sample, productive Simpson clonality was calculated as the square root of Simpson's diversity index across productive rearrangements. In TCRdb, the immuneACCESS table is reduced to in-frame sequences with V and J assigned. These tables do not hold every clone; where another copy was compared, an unresolved V gene accounts for under half, and the others remain unexplained. The D gene and trimming were derived from the DNA, and the V and J assignments and clone size from that table. This sample gives approximately 120,000 clones in total; approximately 85% of them show up just once. The top ten constitute roughly 4% of the sample.

Each collaborating institution followed its own protocols to collect whole blood in K2EDTA tubes. For TCRbeta analysis, collaborators shipped samples as frozen whole blood, isolated PBMCs, or DNA extracted from either of those sample types. Unmatched junction bases come to 8, with V trimmed by 7 bases and J by 6 bases. The CDR3 has 13 amino acids, counting the end cysteine and phenylalanine. Only the CDR3 region is kept as DNA, spanning 39 bases read in frame from base 1. Looking up the germline V gene yields CDR1 SQVTM and CDR2 ANQGSEA. Notes on this clone: This receptor's antigen is unknown. No much larger clonotype is one base removed from it; base qualities were not supplied.

The chain is encoded by TRBV29-1 joined to TRBJ2-2; 7 bases in the junction line up with TRBD2. This clonotype was sampled from a human donor in a cohort sampled during active COVID-19. The sample taken for sequencing was peripheral blood. CDR3 sequence: CSGGTKVAGELFF. DNA sequence: TGCAGCGGGGGGACTAAGGTTGCCGGGGAGCTGTTTTTT.